These 6 T cell receptor beta chains came from one sample sequenced in a study of blood T cell repertoires in COVID-19. Sequencing used immunoSEQ multiplex PCR; TCRdb keeps in-frame clones, though not all of them. This table holds approximately 140,000 clones, roughly 76% found once. The sequencing sample was made of peripheral blood. Receptors were obtained from a human donor with acute or convalescent COVID-19. The donor label of this sample is uncertain.

The chain joins TRBV10-2 to TRBJ1-6; 7 bases are shared with TRBD1. J gave up 2 bases and V 8 bases, and 9 bases lay outside the gene matches. Germline V gene sequence: CDR1 WSHSY, CDR2 SAAADI. There are 16 residues in the CDR3. The DNA of the CDR3 is TGCGCCAGCTCGGAACAGGGGCGGCCCTATAATTCACCCCTCCACTTT. Amino acids: CASSEQGRPYNSPLHF.

The chain recombines TRBV6-1 with TRBJ2-3, with D hard to call. V was pared by 3 bases and J by 8 bases, with 9 bases between. The CDR3 extends over 12 amino acids. Germline V lookup: CDR1 MNHNS, CDR2 SASEGT. CDR3 loop: CASSEKKRTQYF. The CDR3 DNA sequence: TGTGCCAGCAGTGAGAAGAAGCGTACGCAGTATTTT.

J is TRBJ2-1 and V is TRBV19, with 12 nucleotides matching TRBD1. The V gene end was trimmed by 3 bases and the J gene end by 9 bases; junction bases not matched to a gene: 12. CDR1 is LNHDA and CDR2 is SQIVND in the germline V gene (reference sequence). CDR3 length equals 17 residues. In DNA, the CDR3 is TGTGCCAGTAGTATCCCCCCCGGGACAGGGGGCTTTGGTGAGCAGTTCTTC. Translation gives CASSIPPGTGGFGEQFF.

V usage is TRBV5-6 and J usage is TRBJ2-7; D is uncertain. Per germline, CDR1 SGHDT and CDR2 YYEEEE. Trimming took off 0 bases at V and 6 bases at J, with 7 bases between the two ends. The CDR3 is 12 amino acids. This CDR3 is CASSLEASEQYV. The CDR3 DNA reads TGTGCCAGCAGCTTGGAAGCATCCGAGCAGTACGTC.

This chain links TRBV7-6 with TRBJ2-1, with a tentative D call TRBD2 (6 bases). This CDR3 has 15 residues. The germline gives CDR1 SGHVS, CDR2 FNYEAQ. Between the trimmed V and J ends, which lost 1 base and 7 bases, there was a span of 14 bases. The CDR3 DNA follows: TGTGCCAGCAGCTTAGAGTCATATGCGGGGAATGAGCAGTTCTTC. The encoded protein is CASSLESYAGNEQFF.

The chain combines TRBV18 with TRBJ2-2, with 8 bases lining up with TRBD1. Germline V lookup: CDR1 KGHSH, CDR2 LQKENI. The CDR3 is 15 residues long. After removal of 5 bases from V and 4 bases from J, the junction contained 6 bases not matched to a gene. CDR3 bases: TGTGCCAGCTCAGTTGGGACAGGCGTCACCGGGGAGCTGTTTTTT. Its protein product is CASSVGTGVTGELFF.